The 10 T cell receptor beta chains listed next were all sequenced from one sample in a study of blood T cell repertoires in COVID-19. The protocol was immunoSEQ multiplex PCR, while the TCRdb copy is restricted to in-frame clones and leaves out a portion. The data hold approximately 190,000 clones, with approximately 90% observed a single time. Material: peripheral blood. These receptors were taken from a man between 65 and 85 years old with active or convalescent COVID-19.

The chain has TRBV28 and TRBJ2-4; D is possibly TRBD2 (6 bases). V was shortened by 10 bases and J by 8 bases, with 24 bases between the two germline ends. The CDR3 extends over 15 amino acids. Germline lookup yields CDR1 MDHEN and CDR2 SYDVKM. In nucleotides, the CDR3 is TGTGCCACAGGCCCCGGAGGGAGGTTCGGGGACATTCAGTACTTC. As protein: CATGPGGRFGDIQYF.

J is TRBJ2-5 and V is TRBV5-1; 13 bases map to TRBD2. Losses at the gene ends were 4 bases for V and 1 base for J; bases not matched to a gene: 4. The germline gives CDR1 SGHRS, CDR2 YFSETQ. CDR3 length equals 16 residues. The DNA of the CDR3 is TGCGCCAGCAGCCCCGGGACTAGCGGGGTCCAAGAGACCCAGTACTTC. Protein sequence: CASSPGTSGVQETQYF. The whole variable domain, remainder taken from reference TRBV5-1 and TRBJ2-5, is KAGVTQTPRYLIKTRGQQVTLSCSPISGHRSVSWYQQTPGQGLQFLFEYFSETQRNKGNFPGRFSGRQFSNSRSEMNVSTLELGDSALYLCASSPGTSGVQETQYFGPGTRLLVL.

This rearrangement joins TRBV19 to TRBJ2-1, with TRBD1 identical over 10 bases. CDR1 and CDR2 from the germline V gene are LNHDA and SQIVND (reference sequence). Germline trimming cut 4 bases from V and 7 bases from J; bases unmatched to any gene: 7. This CDR3 contains 15 residues. CDR3 sequence reads: CASSTVTGGSNEQFF. The CDR3 bases are TGTGCCAGTAGTACTGTGACAGGGGGCTCAAATGAGCAGTTCTTC.

The chain carries TRBV18 and TRBJ2-3; 7 bases line up with TRBD2. CDR3 length equals 12 residues. Germline CDR1 KGHSH, CDR2 LQKENI. The junction had 3 bases not matched to a gene; V was cut back by 6 bases and J by 6 bases. CDR3 sequence: CASSPTSDTQYF. The CDR3 DNA is TGTGCCAGCTCTCCGACTAGCGATACGCAGTATTTT.

This sequence joins TRBV3-1 (or the pseudogene TRBV3-2) and TRBJ2-7, with 12 bases matching TRBD2. Germline V gives CDR1 LGHDT, CDR2 YNNKEL (reference sequence). The CDR3 totals 15 residues. The ends lost 1 base at V and 12 bases at J; junction bases unmatched: 10. The CDR3 loop reads CASSQGTSGTSFPYF. In nucleotides, the CDR3 is TGTGCCAGCAGCCAAGGGACTAGCGGGACGTCTTTTCCGTACTTC.

J is TRBJ2-7 and V is TRBV3-1 (or the pseudogene TRBV3-2); 9 nucleotides match TRBD2. Germline CDR1 and CDR2: LGHDT and YNNKEL (reference sequence). The CDR3 length is 14 residues. V gave up 5 bases and J gave up 6 bases; unmatched junction bases: 8. The CDR3 protein is CASSSLAGDGEQYF. Written as DNA, the CDR3 is TGTGCCAGCAGCTCCTTAGCGGGAGACGGCGAGCAGTACTTC.

The chain uses TRBV6-5 and TRBJ2-7; tentative D call: TRBD1 (5 bases). CDR3 length: 15 residues. V dropped 0 bases and J dropped 2 bases, with 11 bases sitting between them. The V gene's germline CDR1 is MNHEY and CDR2 SVGAGI. The CDR3 sequence is CASSYSGQGTYEQYF. As DNA, the CDR3 is TGTGCCAGCAGTTACTCGGGGCAGGGTACCTACGAGCAGTACTTC.

The rearrangement joins TRBV28 to TRBJ1-5; tentative D call: TRBD1 (5 bases). V gave up 6 bases and J gave up 3 bases, with 15 bases separating them. The CDR3 runs 15 residues. The germline V gene encodes CDR1 MDHEN and CDR2 SYDVKM. The CDR3 DNA follows: TGTGCCAGCAGCCCCCGGTGGGGCTCCAATCAGCCCCAGCATTTT. This codes for CASSPRWGSNQPQHF.

The chain links TRBV9 to TRBJ2-3; 11 positions match TRBD1. CDR3 size: 17 residues. The V segment lost 0 bases and the J segment 5 bases; nucleotides outside the gene matches: 8. Germline loops: CDR1 SGDLS, CDR2 YYNGEE. The CDR3 sequence is CASSVGVRTGGLDTQYF. CDR3 DNA: TGTGCCAGCAGCGTAGGGGTACGGACAGGGGGCTTAGATACGCAGTATTTT. Based on the CDR3 plus reference TRBV9 and TRBJ2-3, the full variable domain is DSGVTQTPKHLITATGQRVTLRCSPRSGDLSVYWYQQSLDQGLQFLIQYYNGEERAKGNILERFSAQQFPDLHSELNLSSLELGDSALYFCASSVGVRTGGLDTQYFGPGTRLTVL.

The chain links TRBV10-2 to TRBJ2-7, with 12 bases that match TRBD1. V was pared by 7 bases and J by 5 bases, with 6 bases of the junction left unmatched. The CDR3 consists of 14 residues. Germline V gene sequence: CDR1 WSHSY, CDR2 SAAADI. CDR3 in amino acids: CASNQGQGANEQYF. For the CDR3, the DNA is TGCGCCAGCAATCAGGGACAGGGGGCAAACGAGCAGTACTTC.